The clone carrying this TCR beta chain has just one count. This sample is part of a study of blood T cell repertoires in COVID-19. The CDR3 is made up of 16 amino acids. Germline V lookup: CDR1 LGHNA, CDR2 YSLEER. The trim removed 5 bases at V and 5 bases at J, leaving 9 bases unmatched. Profiled with immunoSEQ multiplex PCR; TCRdb holds only in-frame clones, not every one. The sample includes about 120,000 clones, approximately 80% of them seen just once. The chain employs TRBV4-3 and TRBJ2-3; the match to TRBD2 covers 11 bases. This sequence was found in an elderly woman with acute or convalescent COVID-19. Sequences were obtained from peripheral blood. The CDR3 loop reads CASSSQLAGVGDTQYF. CDR3 DNA sequence: TGCGCCAGCAGCTCCCAACTAGCGGGAGTAGGAGATACGCAGTATTTT.